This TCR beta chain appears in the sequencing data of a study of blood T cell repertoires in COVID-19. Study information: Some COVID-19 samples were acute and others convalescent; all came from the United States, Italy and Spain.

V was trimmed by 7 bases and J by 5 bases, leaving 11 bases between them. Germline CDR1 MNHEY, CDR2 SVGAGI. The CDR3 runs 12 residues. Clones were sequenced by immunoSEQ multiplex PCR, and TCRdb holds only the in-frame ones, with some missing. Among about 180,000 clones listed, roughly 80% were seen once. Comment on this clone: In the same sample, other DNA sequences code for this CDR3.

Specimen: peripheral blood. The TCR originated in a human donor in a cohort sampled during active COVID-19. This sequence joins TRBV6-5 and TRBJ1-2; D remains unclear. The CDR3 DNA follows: TGTGCCAGCACCCGTGCGGGGTATGGCTACACCTTC. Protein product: CASTRAGYGYTF.